The source of this TCR beta chain is a study of blood T cell repertoires in COVID-19. Whole-study context: Acute and convalescent COVID-19 specimens originated in the United States, Italy and Spain. From T cells, B-cell-depleted T cells, or PBMCs came the material, which was cDNA or gDNA.

CDR1 is LGHDT, CDR2 YNNKEL, per germline (reference sequence). The germline V and J ends were trimmed by 0 bases and 3 bases, with 9 bases remaining between them. The CDR3 totals 14 residues. Generated by immunoSEQ multiplex PCR, the TCRdb table keeps only in-frame clones and is missing some. Among roughly 50,000 clones listed, 80% to 90% were seen once. The chain uses TRBV3-1 (or the pseudogene TRBV3-2) and TRBJ2-7; the D is unclear. The TCR originated in a human donor in a cohort sampled during active COVID-19. The sample was peripheral blood. The CDR3 loop reads CASSQDRLLYEQYF. In DNA form, the CDR3 reads TGTGCCAGCAGCCAAGATCGCTTACTCTACGAGCAGTACTTC.